The clone carrying this TCR beta chain was seen only a few times. Its specificity is not known. Next came a second PCR, run for 7 to 11 cycles, which used a sample-barcoded 5' primer along with a J-beta primer mix. TCRdb reprocessed the 5' RACE reads via MiXCR and lists one record per CDR3 protein. The data show about 2 million distinct CDR3 sequences, approximately 50% seen once. This sample stems from a study of blood T cells in healthy people across ages. Study results and limitations: With age, beta diversity per million T cells declined roughly linearly, significantly by over 35. For the donors, CMV status was unknown and possibly confounded expanded clonotype changes. Unsorted PBMC material precluded a definitive naive versus antigen-experienced comparison.

Extraction of total RNA produced a minimum of 5.5 micrograms from each sample. The sample taken for sequencing was blood. This sequence was found in a woman aged 40 to 55 in good health.

DNA of the CDR3: TGTGCCAGCAGACCGACCGGGACAGGGACCTACGAGCAGTACTTC. Amino acid sequence: CASRPTGTGTYEQYF. The chain couples TRBV6-5 to TRBJ2-7; 9 bases match TRBD1. Germline lookup yields CDR1 MNHEY and CDR2 SVGAGI. The CDR3 contains 15 residues. The V and J ends lost 6 bases and 2 bases, in that order; junction bases with no gene match: 8.